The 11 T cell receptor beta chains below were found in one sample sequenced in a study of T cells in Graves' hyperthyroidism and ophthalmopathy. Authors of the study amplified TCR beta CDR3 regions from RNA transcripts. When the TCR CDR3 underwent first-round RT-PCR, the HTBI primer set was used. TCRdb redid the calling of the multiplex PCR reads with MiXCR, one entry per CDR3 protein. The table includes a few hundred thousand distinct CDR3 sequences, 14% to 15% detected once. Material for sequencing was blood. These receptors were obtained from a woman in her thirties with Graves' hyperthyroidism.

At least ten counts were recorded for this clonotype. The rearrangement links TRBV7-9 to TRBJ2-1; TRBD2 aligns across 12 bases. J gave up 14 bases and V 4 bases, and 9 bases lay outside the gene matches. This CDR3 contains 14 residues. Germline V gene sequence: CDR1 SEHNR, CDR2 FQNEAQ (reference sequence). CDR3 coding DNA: TGTGCCAGCAGCTCCCGGGCTAGCGGGGGGGGGAAGTTCTTC. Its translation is CASSSRASGGGKFF.

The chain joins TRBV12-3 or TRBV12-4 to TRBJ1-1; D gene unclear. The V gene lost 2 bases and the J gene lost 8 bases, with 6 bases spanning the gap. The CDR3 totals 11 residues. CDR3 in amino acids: CASSLTEEAFF. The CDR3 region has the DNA TGTGCCAGCAGTTTAACTGAAGAAGCTTTCTTT.

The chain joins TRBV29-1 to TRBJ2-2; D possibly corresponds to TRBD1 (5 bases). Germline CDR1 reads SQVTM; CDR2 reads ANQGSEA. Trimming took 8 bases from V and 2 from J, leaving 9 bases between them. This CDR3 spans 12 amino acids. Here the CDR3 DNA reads TGCAGCTATCAGGGAAACACCGGGGAGCTGTTTTTT. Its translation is CSYQGNTGELFF.

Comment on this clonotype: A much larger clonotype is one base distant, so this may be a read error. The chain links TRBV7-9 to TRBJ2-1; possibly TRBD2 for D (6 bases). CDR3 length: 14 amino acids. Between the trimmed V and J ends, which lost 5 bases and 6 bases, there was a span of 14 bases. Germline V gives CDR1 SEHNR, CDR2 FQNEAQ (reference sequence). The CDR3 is CASSDTGTPNEQFF. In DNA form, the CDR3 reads TGTGCCAGCAGCGATACCGGGACTCCCAATGAGCAGTTCTTC.

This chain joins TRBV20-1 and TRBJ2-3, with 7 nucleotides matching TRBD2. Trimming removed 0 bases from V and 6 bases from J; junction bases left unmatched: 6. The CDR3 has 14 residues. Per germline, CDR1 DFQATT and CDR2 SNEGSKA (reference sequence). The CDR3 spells CSARDPGRLDTQYF. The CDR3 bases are TGCAGTGCTAGAGATCCCGGGAGGTTGGATACGCAGTATTTT.

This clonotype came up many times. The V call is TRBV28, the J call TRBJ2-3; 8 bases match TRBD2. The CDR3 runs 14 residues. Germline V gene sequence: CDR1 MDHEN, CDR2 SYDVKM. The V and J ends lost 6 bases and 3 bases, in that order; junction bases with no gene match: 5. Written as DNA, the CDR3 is TGTGCCAGCAGACCCAGCGGGAGTACAGATACGCAGTATTTT. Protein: CASRPSGSTDTQYF.

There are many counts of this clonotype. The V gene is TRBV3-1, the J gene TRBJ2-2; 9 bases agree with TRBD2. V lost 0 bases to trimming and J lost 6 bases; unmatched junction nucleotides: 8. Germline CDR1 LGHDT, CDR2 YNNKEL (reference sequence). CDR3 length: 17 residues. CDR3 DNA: TGTGCCAGCAGCCAAGACGCTAGCGGGAAAGTGGCCGGGGAGCTGTTTTTT. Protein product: CASSQDASGKVAGELFF.

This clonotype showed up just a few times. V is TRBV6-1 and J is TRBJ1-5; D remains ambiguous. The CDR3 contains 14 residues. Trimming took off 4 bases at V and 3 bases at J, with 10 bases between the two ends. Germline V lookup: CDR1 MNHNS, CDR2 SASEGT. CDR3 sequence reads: CASSGSYVNQPQHF. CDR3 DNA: TGTGCCAGCAGTGGGTCTTACGTCAATCAGCCCCAGCATTTT.

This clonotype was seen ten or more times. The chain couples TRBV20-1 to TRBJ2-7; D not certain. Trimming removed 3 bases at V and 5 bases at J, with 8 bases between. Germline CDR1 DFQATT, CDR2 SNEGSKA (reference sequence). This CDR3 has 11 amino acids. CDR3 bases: TGCAGTGCTAGGGCCCAGGACGAGCAGTACTTC. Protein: CSARAQDEQYF.

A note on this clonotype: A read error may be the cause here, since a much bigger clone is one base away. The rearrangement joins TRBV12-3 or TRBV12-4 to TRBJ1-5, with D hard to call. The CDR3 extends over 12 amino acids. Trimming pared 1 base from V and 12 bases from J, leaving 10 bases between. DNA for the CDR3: TGTGCCAGCAGTTTAGGGGCGAAATTCCAGCATTTT. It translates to CASSLGAKFQHF.

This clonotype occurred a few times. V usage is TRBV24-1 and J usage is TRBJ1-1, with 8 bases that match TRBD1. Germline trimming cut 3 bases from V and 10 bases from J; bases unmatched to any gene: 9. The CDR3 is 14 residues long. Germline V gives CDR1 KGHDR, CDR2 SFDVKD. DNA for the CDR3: TGTGCCACCAGTGATCCATGGACAGGGCTAGGAGCTTTCTTT. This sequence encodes CATSDPWTGLGAFF.